This T cell receptor beta chain was found in a study of shared clonotypes between healthy human individuals. About the research overall: CD4 naive and CD4 memory each took three plates per donor, while CD8 naive took two and CD8 memory one. Study-wide findings and caveats: Sharing across four donors was highest in naive CD4 (roughly 5%) and lowest in memory CD8 (approximately 0.4%). Even with large depth, rarefaction showed that sorted-subset sequencing was incomplete.

Assay runs were performed at deep level. Clones were sequenced by immunoSEQ multiplex PCR, and TCRdb holds only the in-frame ones, with some missing. This table has some 1,400,000 clones, roughly 97% appearing once. The CDR3 length is 13 residues. V lost 0 bases and J lost 4, with 7 bases in between. The germline V gene encodes CDR1 LNHNV and CDR2 YYDKDF (reference sequence). A word on this clone: What it binds is unknown. The sample holds other DNA sequences that translate to the same CDR3.

The source material was naive CD4+ T cells sorted from blood. Subset meaning: CD45RA+ positively selected. This TCR was sampled from a man aged 25-45 years in good health. This sequence joins TRBV15 and TRBJ2-7; unclear D gene. CDR3 DNA sequence: TGTGCCACCAGCAGAGACAGGTCGTACGAGCAGTACTTC. Translation gives CATSRDRSYEQYF.